A selection of T cell receptor beta chains follows, all from one sample in a study of cytomegalovirus exposure and HLA in healthy donors. Only in-frame clones appear in the TCRdb table, and some are missing; sequencing was by immunoSEQ multiplex PCR. The table has 100,000 or so clones, roughly two thirds seen once. The sample taken for sequencing was PBMCs. The receptor source for this set is a man between 25 and 39 years old in good health and CMV-seronegative. The CDR3 runs from the conserved cysteine through the conserved F or W. The D gene is left open where the match is weak. Part of the rows lack a size; the others show once, few, many or a class for expanded clones.

D gene: .
V gene: TRBV5-6
clone size: .
J gene: TRBJ2-5
CDR3 protein: CASSLRGQETQYF
CDR3 DNA: TGTGCCAGCAGCCTTAGGGGGCAAGAGACCCAGTACTTC

D gene: TRBD1
V gene: TRBV19
clone size: .
J gene: TRBJ1-1
CDR3 protein: CASSMRRDRGTEAFF
CDR3 DNA: TGTGCCAGTAGTATGCGAAGAGACAGGGGAACTGAAGCTTTCTTT

D gene: TRBD2
V gene: TRBV28
clone size: .
J gene: TRBJ2-5
CDR3 protein: CASSSTSGRAGETQYF
CDR3 DNA: TGTGCCAGCAGTTCTACTAGCGGGAGGGCTGGGGAGACCCAGTACTTC

D gene: .
V gene: TRBV5-6
clone size: .
J gene: TRBJ1-5
CDR3 protein: CASSLRKGLQPQHF
CDR3 DNA: TGTGCCAGCAGCTTGAGGAAGGGGCTTCAGCCCCAGCATTTT

D gene: TRBD1
V gene: TRBV7-2
clone size: .
J gene: TRBJ2-2
CDR3 protein: CASSITGVVTGELFF
CDR3 DNA: TGTGCCAGCAGCATAACAGGGGTTGTGACCGGGGAGCTGTTTTTT

D gene: .
V gene: TRBV6-5
clone size: .
J gene: TRBJ2-7
CDR3 protein: CASSSRGVLAYEQYF
CDR3 DNA: TGTGCCAGCAGCTCCCGAGGAGTGTTAGCCTACGAGCAGTACTTC

D gene: .
V gene: TRBV28
clone size: .
J gene: TRBJ1-5
CDR3 protein: CASSILTPSGGSNQPQHF
CDR3 DNA: TGTGCCAGCAGTATTCTAACCCCAAGCGGGGGCAGCAATCAGCCCCAGCACTTT

D gene: TRBD1
V gene: TRBV30
clone size: few
J gene: TRBJ2-7
CDR3 protein: CAWGSPTGGSYEQYF
CDR3 DNA: TGTGCCTGGGGGTCCCCGACAGGGGGGTCGTACGAGCAGTACTTC

D gene: .
V gene: TRBV19
clone size: .
J gene: TRBJ2-2
CDR3 protein: CASSHTGELFF
CDR3 DNA: TGTGCCAGTAGCCATACCGGGGAGCTGTTTTTT

D gene: TRBD2
V gene: TRBV7-3
clone size: .
J gene: TRBJ2-1
CDR3 protein: CASSPQREYNEQFF
CDR3 DNA: TGTGCCAGCAGCCCGCAGCGGGAGTACAATGAGCAGTTCTTC

D gene: TRBD1
V gene: TRBV18
clone size: .
J gene: TRBJ1-6
CDR3 protein: CASSRPGQTNSPLHF
CDR3 DNA: TGTGCCAGCTCACGCCCGGGACAGACTAATTCACCCCTCCACTTT

D gene: .
V gene: TRBV2
clone size: once
J gene: TRBJ2-2
CDR3 protein: CASSGTGDTGELFF
CDR3 DNA: TGTGCCAGCAGCGGGACGGGGGACACCGGGGAGCTGTTTTTT

D gene: .
V gene: TRBV18
clone size: .
J gene: TRBJ1-5
CDR3 protein: CASSIDTGNQPQHF
CDR3 DNA: TGTGCCAGCTCAATCGACACGGGCAATCAGCCCCAGCATTTT

D gene: TRBD1
V gene: TRBV6-6
clone size: .
J gene: TRBJ2-3
CDR3 protein: CASSRTGGVTDTQYF
CDR3 DNA: TGTGCCAGCAGTCGGACAGGGGGCGTCACAGATACGCAGTATTTT

D gene: TRBD1
V gene: TRBV9
clone size: .
J gene: TRBJ2-3
CDR3 protein: CASSVRTGVADTQYF
CDR3 DNA: TGTGCCAGCAGCGTACGGACAGGGGTCGCAGATACGCAGTATTTT

D gene: .
V gene: TRBV15
clone size: .
J gene: TRBJ2-7
CDR3 protein: CATSRPQGNRVNEQYF
CDR3 DNA: TGTGCCACCAGCAGACCACAGGGTAATAGGGTAAACGAGCAGTACTTC

D gene: .
V gene: TRBV11-3
clone size: .
J gene: TRBJ2-4
CDR3 protein: CASSLDPLHREARAKNIQYF
CDR3 DNA: TGTGCCAGCAGCTTAGATCCCCTCCACCGCGAGGCGAGAGCCAAAAACATTCAGTACTTC

D gene: .
V gene: TRBV6-1
clone size: .
J gene: TRBJ1-1
CDR3 protein: CASRETARKKAFF
CDR3 DNA: TGTGCCAGCAGGGAAACAGCCCGGAAGAAAGCTTTCTTT

D gene: .
V gene: TRBV30
clone size: .
J gene: TRBJ1-6
CDR3 protein: CAWSVTVSSPLHF
CDR3 DNA: TGTGCCTGGAGTGTAACAGTCAGTTCACCCCTCCACTTT

D gene: .
V gene: TRBV7-3
clone size: .
J gene: TRBJ1-1
CDR3 protein: CASSWQPGDTEAFF
CDR3 DNA: TGTGCCAGCAGCTGGCAACCGGGAGACACTGAAGCTTTCTTT

D gene: TRBD2
V gene: TRBV28
clone size: .
J gene: TRBJ2-6
CDR3 protein: CASSPLAGRLTGANVLTF
CDR3 DNA: TGTGCCAGCAGTCCACTAGCGGGAAGACTAACTGGGGCCAACGTCCTGACTTTC

D gene: .
V gene: TRBV23-1
clone size: few
J gene: TRBJ1-5
CDR3 protein: CASSRTSKKPRSRYSNQPQHF
CDR3 DNA: TGCGCCAGCAGCCGGACATCGAAAAAGCCCAGGAGCCGGTATAGCAATCAGCCCCAGCATTTT

D gene: TRBD2
V gene: TRBV18
clone size: .
J gene: TRBJ2-1
CDR3 protein: CASSPELAGIYNEQFF
CDR3 DNA: TGTGCCAGCTCACCAGAACTAGCGGGGATTTACAATGAGCAGTTCTTC

D gene: .
V gene: TRBV21-1
clone size: .
J gene: TRBJ2-1
CDR3 protein: CASSRTSATSGASSYNEQFF
CDR3 DNA: TGTGCCAGCAGCAGAACGAGCGCGACTAGCGGGGCTAGCTCCTACAATGAGCAGTTCTTC

D gene: TRBD2
V gene: TRBV30
clone size: .
J gene: TRBJ2-1
CDR3 protein: CAWSGGWTSGRSEQFF
CDR3 DNA: TGTGCCTGGAGTGGGGGTTGGACTAGCGGGAGGAGTGAGCAGTTCTTC

D gene: .
V gene: TRBV6-5
clone size: .
J gene: TRBJ2-7
CDR3 protein: CASSYSHRIYDGQYF
CDR3 DNA: TGTGCCAGCAGTTACTCCCACAGGATCTACGATGGGCAGTACTTC

D gene: .
V gene: TRBV6-6
clone size: .
J gene: TRBJ2-7
CDR3 protein: CASSRDSSSYEQYF
CDR3 DNA: TGTGCCAGCAGCCGGGACTCCTCCTCCTACGAGCAGTACTTC

D gene: .
V gene: TRBV7-9
clone size: .
J gene: TRBJ1-1
CDR3 protein: CASSSAGHLNTEAFF
CDR3 DNA: TGTGCCAGCAGCTCTGCCGGACACTTGAACACTGAAGCTTTCTTT

D gene: .
V gene: TRBV6-6
clone size: .
J gene: TRBJ2-5
CDR3 protein: CASSYGGEATQYF
CDR3 DNA: TGTGCCAGCAGTTACGGAGGGGAAGCGACCCAGTACTTC

D gene: .
V gene: TRBV29-1
clone size: .
J gene: TRBJ2-5
CDR3 protein: CSVSGLPGGGGETQYF
CDR3 DNA: TGCAGCGTCTCAGGCCTCCCGGGGGGAGGGGGAGAGACCCAGTACTTC

D gene: TRBD2
V gene: TRBV2
clone size: once
J gene: TRBJ2-7
CDR3 protein: CASSEIRTSGSHEQYF
CDR3 DNA: TGTGCCAGCAGTGAAATTCGGACTAGCGGGAGCCACGAGCAGTACTTC

D gene: .
V gene: TRBV11-3
clone size: once
J gene: TRBJ1-4
CDR3 protein: CASSGEGRSNEKLFF
CDR3 DNA: TGTGCCAGCAGCGGGGAGGGACGGAGTAATGAAAAACTGTTTTTT

D gene: TRBD2
V gene: TRBV18
clone size: few
J gene: TRBJ2-7
CDR3 protein: CASSPTSGGSYEQYF
CDR3 DNA: TGTGCCAGCTCACCAACTAGCGGGGGCTCCTACGAGCAGTACTTC

D gene: .
V gene: TRBV4-2
clone size: .
J gene: TRBJ1-2
CDR3 protein: CASSQDVAVGYTF
CDR3 DNA: TGTGCCAGCAGCCAAGATGTTGCAGTTGGCTACACCTTC

D gene: TRBD1
V gene: TRBV28
clone size: .
J gene: TRBJ1-2
CDR3 protein: CASSSDRTGMGYGYTF
CDR3 DNA: TGTGCCAGCAGTTCAGACCGGACAGGGATGGGCTATGGCTACACCTTC

D gene: .
V gene: TRBV18
clone size: once
J gene: TRBJ1-2
CDR3 protein: CASSPLRELYGYTF
CDR3 DNA: TGTGCCAGCTCACCACTTAGGGAGCTCTATGGCTACACCTTC

D gene: TRBD2
V gene: TRBV19
clone size: .
J gene: TRBJ2-1
CDR3 protein: CASRSSGTRLLYNEQFF
CDR3 DNA: TGTGCCAGTAGGAGTTCCGGGACTAGGTTGCTCTACAATGAGCAGTTCTTC

D gene: .
V gene: TRBV6-5
clone size: .
J gene: TRBJ2-7
CDR3 protein: CASSYSGLAQPHEQYF
CDR3 DNA: TGTGCCAGCAGTTACTCGGGTCTAGCTCAGCCCCACGAGCAGTACTTC

D gene: TRBD1
V gene: TRBV28
clone size: .
J gene: TRBJ2-7
CDR3 protein: CASSLGGQGAEQYF
CDR3 DNA: TGTGCCAGCAGTTTAGGGGGACAGGGGGCCGAGCAGTACTTC

D gene: TRBD1
V gene: TRBV13
clone size: few
J gene: TRBJ2-5
CDR3 protein: CASSLGGEGGQFRETQYF
CDR3 DNA: TGTGCCAGCAGCTTAGGAGGAGAAGGGGGACAGTTTCGGGAGACCCAGTACTTC

D gene: .
V gene: TRBV27
clone size: .
J gene: TRBJ2-1
CDR3 protein: CASRRLNYNEQFF
CDR3 DNA: TGTGCCAGCAGACGACTAAACTACAATGAGCAGTTCTTC

D gene: .
V gene: TRBV5-5
clone size: .
J gene: TRBJ1-1
CDR3 protein: CASSIVIGGPNTEAFF
CDR3 DNA: TGTGCCAGCAGCATAGTAATAGGGGGACCGAACACTGAAGCTTTCTTT

D gene: TRBD1
V gene: TRBV19
clone size: .
J gene: TRBJ1-1
CDR3 protein: CASSIWGQGETEAFF
CDR3 DNA: TGTGCCAGTAGTATATGGGGACAGGGAGAGACTGAAGCTTTCTTT

D gene: .
V gene: TRBV9
clone size: .
J gene: TRBJ2-1
CDR3 protein: CASSVAHSGQYNEQFF
CDR3 DNA: TGTGCCAGCAGCGTAGCCCACAGCGGACAGTACAATGAGCAGTTCTTC

D gene: .
V gene: TRBV18
clone size: .
J gene: TRBJ1-1
CDR3 protein: CASSPQAQGTEAFF
CDR3 DNA: TGTGCCAGCTCACCACAGGCACAGGGAACTGAAGCTTTCTTT

D gene: TRBD2
V gene: TRBV9
clone size: .
J gene: TRBJ2-1
CDR3 protein: CASSLAGGNEQFF
CDR3 DNA: TGTGCCAGCAGCCTAGCGGGAGGGAACGAGCAGTTCTTC